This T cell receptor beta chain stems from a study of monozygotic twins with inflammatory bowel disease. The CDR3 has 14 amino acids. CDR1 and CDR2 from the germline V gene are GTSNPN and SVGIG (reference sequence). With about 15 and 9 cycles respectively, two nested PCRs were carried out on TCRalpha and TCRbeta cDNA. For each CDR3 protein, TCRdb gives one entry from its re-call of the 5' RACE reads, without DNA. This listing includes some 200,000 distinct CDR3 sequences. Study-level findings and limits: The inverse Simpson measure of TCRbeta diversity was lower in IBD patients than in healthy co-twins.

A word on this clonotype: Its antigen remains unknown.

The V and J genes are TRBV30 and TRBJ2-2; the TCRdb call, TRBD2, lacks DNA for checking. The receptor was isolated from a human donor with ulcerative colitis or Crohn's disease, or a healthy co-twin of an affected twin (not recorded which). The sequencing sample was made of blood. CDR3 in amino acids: CAWTIKGYTGELFF. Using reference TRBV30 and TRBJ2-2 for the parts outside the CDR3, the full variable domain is SQTIHQWPATLVQPVGSPLSLECTVEGTSNPNLYWYRQAAGRGLQLLFYSVGIGQISSEVPQNLSASRPQDRQFILSSKKLLLSDSGFYLCAWTIKGYTGELFFGEGSRLTVL.